This entry lists 8 T cell receptor beta chains sequenced from one sample in a study of blood T cells in healthy people across ages. Then a second PCR, running about 6 to 11 cycles, was carried out with a sample-barcoded 5' primer and a J-beta primer mix. TCRdb called the 5' RACE reads again in MiXCR, with one record for every CDR3 protein. The sample includes more than 700,000 distinct CDR3 sequences, 40% to 65% of them seen just once. Sequencing was carried out using blood. Receptors originate from a man older than 75 in good health.

The chain recombines TRBV24-1 with TRBJ1-2, with D possibly matching TRBD1 (6 bases). The length of the CDR3 is 14 residues. In germline, CDR1 is KGHDR, CDR2 SFDVKD. V lost 6 bases, J lost 8 bases, and 18 bases lay in between. The CDR3 spells CATSPPGAIGGYTF. Here the CDR3 DNA reads TGTGCCACCAGTCCGCCGGGGGCTATCGGAGGCTACACCTTC.

This chain connects TRBV20-1 to TRBJ2-1; 11 bases agree with TRBD2. This CDR3 region has 16 residues. Germline V CDR1 and CDR2: DFQATT, SNEGSKA (reference sequence). V trimming: 5 bases; J trimming: 3 bases; junction bases outside the gene matches: 9. The CDR3 region has the DNA TGCAGTGCTCGGCCCTCTAGCGGGAGGATCTACAATGAGCAGTTCTTC. Translated, it gives CSARPSSGRIYNEQFF.

The chain employs TRBV27 and TRBJ1-1, with D unclear. V lost 4 bases and J 3 bases, leaving 12 bases between the germline ends. The CDR3 is made up of 14 amino acids. Germline values: CDR1 MNHEY, CDR2 SMNVEV (reference sequence). The CDR3 region is CASSSGILDTEAFF. The CDR3 region has the DNA TGTGCCAGCAGTTCTGGTATATTGGACACTGAAGCTTTCTTT.

As regards this clonotype: At one end the junction does not follow the germline gene, possibly because of a read error. J is TRBJ2-1 and V is TRBV12-3 or TRBV12-4, with D possibly being TRBD2 (6 bases). The CDR3 sequence is 14 residues long. This CDR3 reads CASSFLGTANERFF. The CDR3 DNA follows: TGTGCCAGCAGTTTCCTCGGGACTGCCAATGAGCGGTTCTTC.

The chain joins TRBV7-6 to TRBJ2-5, with D uncertain. V lost 5 bases and J 5 bases, leaving 18 bases between the germline ends. Germline assignment: CDR1 SGHVS and CDR2 FNYEAQ. This CDR3 has 15 amino acids. The DNA for the CDR3 is TGTGCCAGCAGCCCAGTTTCCGGGCGGTCGGAGACCCAGTACTTC. It encodes CASSPVSGRSETQYF. Using reference TRBV7-6 and TRBJ2-5 for the parts outside the CDR3, the full variable domain is GAGVSQSPRYKVTKRGQDVALRCDPISGHVSLYWYRQALGQGPEFLTYFNYEAQQDKSGLPNDRFSAERPEGSISTLTIQRTEQRDSAMYRCASSPVSGRSETQYFGPGTRLLVL.

J is TRBJ1-2 and V is TRBV6-2 or TRBV6-3, with D possibly matching TRBD1 (5 bases). The length of the CDR3 is 14 residues. CDR1 MNHEY and CDR2 SVGEGT come from the germline V gene. V gave up 7 bases and J gave up 8 bases, with 20 bases separating them. The chain's CDR3 is CASKNTGSINGYTF. DNA for the CDR3: TGTGCCAGCAAAAACACAGGCTCCATTAACGGCTACACCTTC.

To note about this clonotype: One end of the junction is discordant with germline, which a read error may explain. This chain uses TRBV6-5 with TRBJ2-5; D uncertain. The DNA end lines up better with TRBJ2-7; the J call may be wrong. CDR1 and CDR2 from the germline V gene are MNHEY and SVGAGI. This CDR3 spans 14 amino acids. CDR3 region: CASSEDRRSSEQYF. The CDR3 bases are TGTGCCAGCAGCGAGGACCGGCGGTCCTCCGAGCAGTACTTC.

V is TRBV7-8 and J is TRBJ2-5; tentatively, D is TRBD2 (5 bases). CDR3 size: 16 residues. V lost 1 base, J lost 5 bases, and 17 bases lay in between. Germline V gene sequence: CDR1 SGHVS, CDR2 FQNEAQ. The CDR3 DNA follows: TGTGCCAGCAGCTTAGGGTCTGGGCTAGCCGGGGAGACCCAGTACTTC. Encoded protein: CASSLGSGLAGETQYF.